This T cell receptor (beta chain) is drawn from a study of long-term antiretroviral therapy in people with HIV. Study-level results: Clonal expansions arising prior to ART prevailed in the repertoire at every time point.

The assay used was immunoSEQ (version v3.0), run at survey level. Assay used: immunoSEQ multiplex PCR; TCRdb lists only in-frame clones, some missing. The table has about 25,000 clones, just over 85% seen once. Per individual, the PBMC samples numbered at least one pre-ART and at least two post-ART. A note on this clone: Antigen specificity is unknown.

The TCR comes from a man aged 45-60 years with HIV. Sequenced material: unsorted PBMCs, taken 1.2 years after starting antiretroviral therapy.

CDR3 DNA: TGCGCCAGCAGCCAAGCGCCAGGGATCGGAAAACTGTTTTTT. It encodes CASSQAPGIGKLFF. The gene calls are TRBV4-1 and TRBJ1-4; D might be TRBD1 (5 bases). This CDR3 has 14 amino acids. Germline V gene data show CDR1 as MGHRA and CDR2 as YSYEKL. V lost 1 base and J lost 10, with 13 bases in between.